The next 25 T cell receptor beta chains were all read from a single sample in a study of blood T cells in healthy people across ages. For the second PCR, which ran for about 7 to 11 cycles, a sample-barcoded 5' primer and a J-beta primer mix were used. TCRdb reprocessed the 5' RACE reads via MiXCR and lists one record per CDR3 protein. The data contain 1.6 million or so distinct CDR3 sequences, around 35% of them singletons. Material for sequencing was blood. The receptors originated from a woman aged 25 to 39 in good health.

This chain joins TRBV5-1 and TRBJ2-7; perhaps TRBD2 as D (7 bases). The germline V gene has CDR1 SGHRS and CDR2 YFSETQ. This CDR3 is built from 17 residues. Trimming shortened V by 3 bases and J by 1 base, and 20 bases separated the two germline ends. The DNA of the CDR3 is TGCGCCAGCAGCTCCCAAGGGGGGGGACATAAGTCCTACGAGCAGTACTTC. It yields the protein CASSSQGGGHKSYEQYF.

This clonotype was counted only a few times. The CDR3 loop reads CASSQGGGANVLTF. The DNA of the CDR3 is TGTGCCAGCAGCCAAGGGGGTGGGGCCAACGTCCTGACTTTC. This rearrangement joins TRBV3-1 to TRBJ2-6; D remains ambiguous. The germline V gene encodes CDR1 LGHDT and CDR2 YNNKEL (reference sequence). V was cut by 1 base and J by 3 bases, with 4 bases left in between. CDR3 length: 14 amino acids.

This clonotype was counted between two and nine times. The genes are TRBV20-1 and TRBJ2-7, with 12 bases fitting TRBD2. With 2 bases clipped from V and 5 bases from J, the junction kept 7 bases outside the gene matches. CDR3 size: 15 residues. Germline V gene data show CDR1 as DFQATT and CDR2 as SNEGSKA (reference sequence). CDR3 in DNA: TGCAGTGCTAGAAGCCTAGCGGGAGGGTTCGACGAGCAGTACTTC. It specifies CSARSLAGGFDEQYF.

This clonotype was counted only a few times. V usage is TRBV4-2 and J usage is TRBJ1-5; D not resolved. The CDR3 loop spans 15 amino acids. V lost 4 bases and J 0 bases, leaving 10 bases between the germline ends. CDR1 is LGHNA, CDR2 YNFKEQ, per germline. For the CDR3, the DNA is TGTGCCAGCAGCCTGAGTGAGGGTAGCAATCAGCCCCAGCATTTT. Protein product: CASSLSEGSNQPQHF.

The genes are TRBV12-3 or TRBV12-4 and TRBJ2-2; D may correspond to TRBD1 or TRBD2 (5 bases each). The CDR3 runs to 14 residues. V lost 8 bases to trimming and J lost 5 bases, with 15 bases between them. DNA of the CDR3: TGTGCCAGCGCTCCTCCGGGGCGAACCGGGGAGCTGTTTTTT. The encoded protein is CASAPPGRTGELFF.

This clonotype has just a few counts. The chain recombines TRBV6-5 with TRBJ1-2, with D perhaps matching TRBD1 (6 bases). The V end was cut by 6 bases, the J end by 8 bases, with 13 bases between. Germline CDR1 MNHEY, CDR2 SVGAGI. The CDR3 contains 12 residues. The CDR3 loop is CASRPTGLGYTF. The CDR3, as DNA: TGTGCCAGCAGACCTACAGGGCTCGGCTACACCTTC.

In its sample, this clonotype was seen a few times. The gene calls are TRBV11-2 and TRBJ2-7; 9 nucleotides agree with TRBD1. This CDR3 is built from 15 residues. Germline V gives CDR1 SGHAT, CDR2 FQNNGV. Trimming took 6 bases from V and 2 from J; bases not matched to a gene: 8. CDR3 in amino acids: CASSPQGALAYEQYF. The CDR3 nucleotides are TGTGCCAGCAGTCCACAGGGGGCGCTTGCCTACGAGCAGTACTTC.

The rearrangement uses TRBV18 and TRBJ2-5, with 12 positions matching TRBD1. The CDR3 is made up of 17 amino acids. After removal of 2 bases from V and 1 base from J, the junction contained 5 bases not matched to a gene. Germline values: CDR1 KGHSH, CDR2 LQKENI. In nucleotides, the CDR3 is TGTGCCAGCTCACCATTGGGACAGGGGGCCCTCCAAGAGACCCAGTACTTC. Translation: CASSPLGQGALQETQYF.

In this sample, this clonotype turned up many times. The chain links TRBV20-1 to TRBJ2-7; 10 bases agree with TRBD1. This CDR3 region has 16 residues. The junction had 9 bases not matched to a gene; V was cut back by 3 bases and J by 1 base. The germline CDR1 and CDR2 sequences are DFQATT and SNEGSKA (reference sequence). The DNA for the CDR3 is TGCAGTGCTAGTGGGGCCGGGACAGGGGTTTCCTACGAGCAGTACTTC. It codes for CSASGAGTGVSYEQYF.

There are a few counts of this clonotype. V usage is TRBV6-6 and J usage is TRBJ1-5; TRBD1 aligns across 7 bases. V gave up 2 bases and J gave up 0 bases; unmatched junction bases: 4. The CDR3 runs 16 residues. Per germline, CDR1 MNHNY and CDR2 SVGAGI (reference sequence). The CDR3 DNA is TGTGCCAGCAGTTACGGGGGACAGACTAGCAATCAGCCCCAGCATTTT. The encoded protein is CASSYGGQTSNQPQHF.

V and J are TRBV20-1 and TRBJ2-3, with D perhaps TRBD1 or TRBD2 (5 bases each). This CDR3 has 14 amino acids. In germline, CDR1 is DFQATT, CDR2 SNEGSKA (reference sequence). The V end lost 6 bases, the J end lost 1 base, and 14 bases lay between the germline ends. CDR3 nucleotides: TGCAGTGCCCGCGAGATGGGGGGCACAGATACGCAGTATTTT. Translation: CSAREMGGTDTQYF.

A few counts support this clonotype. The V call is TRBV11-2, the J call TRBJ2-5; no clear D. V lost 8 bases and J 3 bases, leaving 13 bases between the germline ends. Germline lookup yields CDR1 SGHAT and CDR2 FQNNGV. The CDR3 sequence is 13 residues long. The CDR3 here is CASAQPGKETQYF. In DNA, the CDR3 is TGTGCCAGCGCCCAACCCGGAAAAGAGACCCAGTACTTC.

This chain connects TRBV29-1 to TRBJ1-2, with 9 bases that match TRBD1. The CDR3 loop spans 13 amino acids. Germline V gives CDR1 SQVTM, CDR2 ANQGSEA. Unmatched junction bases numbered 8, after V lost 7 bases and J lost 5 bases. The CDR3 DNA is TGCAGCGCACTCTCCGGGACAGGGTATGGCTACACCTTC. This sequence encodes CSALSGTGYGYTF. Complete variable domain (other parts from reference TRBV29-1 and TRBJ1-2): SAVISQKPSRDICQRGTSLTIQCQVDSQVTMMFWYRQQPGQSLTLIATANQGSEATYESGFVIDKFPISRPNLTFSTLTVSNMSPEDSSIYLCSALSGTGYGYTFGSGTRLTVV.

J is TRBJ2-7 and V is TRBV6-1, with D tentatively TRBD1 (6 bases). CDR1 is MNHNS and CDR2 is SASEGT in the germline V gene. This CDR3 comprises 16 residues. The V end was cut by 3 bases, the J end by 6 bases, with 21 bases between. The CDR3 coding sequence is TGTGCCAGCAGTGAGGCCTTTACAGGGATCTTCGGCGAGCAGTACTTC. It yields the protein CASSEAFTGIFGEQYF.

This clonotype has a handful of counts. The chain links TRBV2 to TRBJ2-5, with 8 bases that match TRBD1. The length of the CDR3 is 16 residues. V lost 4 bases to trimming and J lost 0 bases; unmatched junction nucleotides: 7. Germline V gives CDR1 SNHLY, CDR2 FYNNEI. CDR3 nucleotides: TGTGCCAGCAGTGTGGACAGGGAGACGTACCAAGAGACCCAGTACTTC. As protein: CASSVDRETYQETQYF.

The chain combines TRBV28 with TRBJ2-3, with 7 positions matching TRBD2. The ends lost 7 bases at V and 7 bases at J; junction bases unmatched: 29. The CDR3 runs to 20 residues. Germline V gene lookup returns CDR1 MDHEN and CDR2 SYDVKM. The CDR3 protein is CASTGRYSRGGIPGGYTQYF. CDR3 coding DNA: TGTGCCAGCACTGGCCGGTATTCCCGCGGCGGAATCCCCGGGGGGTATACGCAGTATTTT.

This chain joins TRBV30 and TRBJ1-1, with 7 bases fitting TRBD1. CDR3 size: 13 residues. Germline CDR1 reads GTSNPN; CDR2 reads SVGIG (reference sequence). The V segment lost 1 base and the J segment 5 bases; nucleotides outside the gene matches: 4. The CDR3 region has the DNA TGTGCCTGGAGTGGGCAGGGGGGGACTGAAGCTTTCTTT. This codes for CAWSGQGGTEAFF.

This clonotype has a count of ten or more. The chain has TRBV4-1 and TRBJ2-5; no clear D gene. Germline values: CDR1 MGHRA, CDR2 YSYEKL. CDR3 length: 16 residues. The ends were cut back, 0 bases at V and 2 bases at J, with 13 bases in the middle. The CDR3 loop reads CASSQESLGLQETQYF. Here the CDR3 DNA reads TGCGCCAGCAGCCAAGAGTCCTTGGGCCTGCAAGAGACCCAGTACTTC.

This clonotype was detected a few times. CDR3 loop: CASSQPLDGNTEAFF. The CDR3 nucleotides read TGCGCCAGCAGCCAACCCCTAGACGGGAACACTGAAGCTTTCTTT. The chain couples TRBV4-1 to TRBJ1-1; D not resolved. This CDR3 has 15 residues. The V and J ends lost 2 bases and 1 base respectively, with 11 bases between them. CDR1 and CDR2 from the germline V gene are MGHRA and YSYEKL.

The CDR3 is CASSSSRTGDEQFF. CDR3 coding DNA: TGTGCCAGCAGCTCCTCACGCACAGGGGATGAGCAGTTCTTC. The chain has TRBV7-6 and TRBJ2-1; 7 nucleotides match TRBD1. The CDR3 is 14 residues long. Germline-derived CDR1 and CDR2 are SGHVS and FNYEAQ. The V and J ends lost 4 bases and 8 bases, in that order; junction bases with no gene match: 8.

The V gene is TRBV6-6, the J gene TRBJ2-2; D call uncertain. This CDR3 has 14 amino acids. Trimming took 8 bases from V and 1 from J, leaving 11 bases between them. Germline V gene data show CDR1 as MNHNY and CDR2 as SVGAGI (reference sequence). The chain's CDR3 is CASFVSENTGELFF. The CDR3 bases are TGTGCCAGCTTTGTCAGCGAGAACACCGGGGAGCTGTTTTTT.

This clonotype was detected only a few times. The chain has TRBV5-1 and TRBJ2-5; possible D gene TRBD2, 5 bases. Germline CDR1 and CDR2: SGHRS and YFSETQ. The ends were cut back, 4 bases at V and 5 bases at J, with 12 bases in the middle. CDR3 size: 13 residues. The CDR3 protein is CASSLTRYETQYF. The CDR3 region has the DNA TGCGCCAGCAGCCTCACTAGATATGAGACCCAGTACTTC.

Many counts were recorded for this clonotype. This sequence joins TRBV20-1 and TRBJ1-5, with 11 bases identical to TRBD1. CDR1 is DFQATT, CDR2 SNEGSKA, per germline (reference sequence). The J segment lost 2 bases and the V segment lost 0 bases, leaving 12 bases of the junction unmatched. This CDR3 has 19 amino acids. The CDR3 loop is CSARDPGQGGSAGNQPQHF. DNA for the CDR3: TGCAGTGCTAGAGACCCGGGACAGGGGGGTTCTGCTGGCAATCAGCCCCAGCATTTT.

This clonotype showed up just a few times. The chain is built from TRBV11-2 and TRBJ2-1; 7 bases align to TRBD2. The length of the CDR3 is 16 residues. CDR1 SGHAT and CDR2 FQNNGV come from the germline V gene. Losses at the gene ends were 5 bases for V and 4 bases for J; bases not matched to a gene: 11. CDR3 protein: CASSLYYSGAYNEQFF. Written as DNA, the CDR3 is TGTGCCAGCAGCCTATACTACAGCGGGGCATACAATGAGCAGTTCTTC.

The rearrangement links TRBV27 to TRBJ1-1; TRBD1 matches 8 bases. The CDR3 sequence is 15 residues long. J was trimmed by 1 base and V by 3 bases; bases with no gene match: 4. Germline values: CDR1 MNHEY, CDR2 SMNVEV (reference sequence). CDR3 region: CASSFQGAKNTEAFF. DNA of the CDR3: TGTGCCAGCAGTTTTCAGGGGGCCAAGAACACTGAAGCTTTCTTT.